Below, 27 T cell receptor beta chains from the same sample are listed, as sequenced in a study of T cell changes during pregnancy in multiple sclerosis. TCRdb's copy holds only in-frame clones and misses some; the assay was immunoSEQ multiplex PCR. The data show approximately 97,000 clones, about nine tenths seen once. Sequencing used peripheral blood, obtained after pregnancy. The receptors shown here come from a female donor in good health, enrolled as a control in a pregnancy study.

The chain links TRBV19 to TRBJ1-4, with D uncertain. The CDR3 is 14 amino acids. CDR1 and CDR2 from the germline V gene are LNHDA and SQIVND (reference sequence). Trimming took off 5 bases at V and 12 bases at J, with 19 bases between the two ends. CDR3 nucleotides: TGTGCCAGTAGTCCCGGACTGTTAATGAAGCAACTGTTTTTT. Its protein is CASSPGLLMKQLFF.

The rearrangement joins TRBV11-2 to TRBJ2-3; the match to TRBD2 covers 7 bases. The CDR3 has 16 amino acids. Germline-derived CDR1 and CDR2 are SGHAT and FQNNGV. Losses at the gene ends were 0 bases for V and 6 bases for J; bases not matched to a gene: 9. The CDR3 protein is CASSLDEGAGTDTQYF. The DNA for the CDR3 is TGTGCCAGCAGCTTAGATGAGGGAGCGGGGACGGATACGCAGTATTTT.

The V gene is TRBV30, the J gene TRBJ2-1; 8 bases align to TRBD2. J lost 5 bases, V lost 4 bases, and 1 base had no gene match. The CDR3 spans 12 residues. From germline, CDR1 is GTSNPN and CDR2 SVGIG (reference sequence). CDR3 sequence: CAWTAGDNEQFF. CDR3 sequence (DNA): TGTGCCTGGACAGCGGGGGACAATGAGCAGTTCTTC.

The sample holds one count of this clone. V is TRBV7-2 and J is TRBJ2-1; the D gene is possibly TRBD2 (6 bases). Trimming shortened V by 2 bases and J by 0 bases, and 14 bases separated the two germline ends. The length of the CDR3 is 17 residues. Germline lookup yields CDR1 SGHTA and CDR2 FQGNSA. For the CDR3, the DNA is TGTGCCAGCAGCTTATCCCGGACTACGAGCTCCTACAATGAGCAGTTCTTC. Translating it yields CASSLSRTTSSYNEQFF.

Only one count was recorded for this clone. This chain joins TRBV10-3 and TRBJ1-6, with D perhaps TRBD1 (5 bases). With 3 bases removed from V and 6 bases from J, the gap between germline ends came to 12 bases. CDR1 is ENHRY, CDR2 SYGVKD, per germline. This CDR3 has 15 amino acids. The CDR3 DNA reads TGTGCCATCAGTGAAGTCGGGGGAGGTAATTCACCCCTCCACTTT. Encoded protein: CAISEVGGGNSPLHF.

The CDR3 is CASSLGAGPPYNEQFF. DNA for the CDR3: TGTGCCAGCAGCTTAGGAGCGGGACCACCCTACAATGAGCAGTTCTTC. V gene TRBV7-2 combines with J gene TRBJ2-1; 7 bases agree with TRBD2. There are 16 residues in the CDR3. V was pared by 1 base and J by 2 bases, with 5 bases of the junction left unmatched. CDR1 and CDR2 (germline): SGHTA, FQGNSA.

The V and J genes are TRBV18 and TRBJ1-1; D is perhaps TRBD1 (5 bases). The CDR3 spans 13 residues. Deletions cut 6 bases from V and 1 base from J, with 9 bases between. Germline V CDR1 and CDR2: KGHSH, LQKENI. CDR3 sequence: CASSPQGNTEAFF. DNA of the CDR3: TGTGCCAGCTCTCCCCAGGGGAACACTGAAGCTTTCTTT.

This clone was recorded a few times. Distinct nucleotide sequences in the sample also encode this CDR3. This chain links TRBV19 with TRBJ2-7; 7 bases fit TRBD1. V shed 5 bases, J shed 0 bases, and the junction held 4 bases outside the gene matches. CDR3 size: 14 residues. Germline lookup yields CDR1 LNHDA and CDR2 SQIVND (reference sequence). The CDR3 sequence: CASSLRDSSYEQYF. CDR3 nucleotides: TGTGCCAGTAGTCTCCGGGACAGCTCCTACGAGCAGTACTTC.

The rearrangement joins TRBV6-1 to TRBJ1-4; possibly TRBD1 for D (6 bases). V lost 10 bases and J 4 bases, leaving 13 bases between the germline ends. Germline CDR1 is MNHNS and CDR2 is SASEGT. There are 13 residues in the CDR3. The CDR3 protein is CAIRGQFNEKLFF. The CDR3 region has the DNA TGTGCCATTCGCGGACAGTTTAATGAAAAACTGTTTTTT.

The chain has TRBV27 and TRBJ2-3; TRBD2 agrees at 8 bases. This CDR3 spans 15 amino acids. The germline V gene encodes CDR1 MNHEY and CDR2 SMNVEV (reference sequence). J gave up 1 base and V 5 bases, and 5 bases lay outside the gene matches. CDR3 bases: TGTGCCAGCAGTCCTAATAGCGGGGGCACAGATACGCAGTATTTT. Protein product: CASSPNSGGTDTQYF.

V is TRBV5-6 and J is TRBJ1-2; no clear D. Between the trimmed V and J ends, which lost 0 bases and 8 bases, there was a span of 11 bases. This CDR3 contains 13 residues. Germline CDR1 and CDR2: SGHDT and YYEEEE. The CDR3 spells CASSLVASQGYTF. The CDR3, as DNA: TGTGCCAGCAGCTTGGTAGCCTCGCAAGGCTACACCTTC.

This chain links TRBV29-1 with TRBJ1-1, with 9 nucleotides matching TRBD1. CDR1 SQVTM and CDR2 ANQGSEA come from the germline V gene. The CDR3 spans 14 residues. With V trimmed by 7 bases and J by 1 base, 7 bases remained unmatched. CDR3 in DNA: TGCAGCGGGCACAGGGGGCGTAGGAACACTGAAGCTTTCTTT. The encoded protein is CSGHRGRRNTEAFF.

The chain is built from TRBV9 and TRBJ2-3, with a weak D call TRBD2 (6 bases). Germline CDR1 is SGDLS and CDR2 is YYNGEE. This CDR3 is 16 amino acids long. The V gene lost 0 bases and the J gene lost 3 bases, with 14 bases spanning the gap. For the CDR3, the DNA is TGTGCCAGCAGCGTAGGAGGGCGGGGCAAAACAGATACGCAGTATTTT. It codes for CASSVGGRGKTDTQYF.

V and J are TRBV4-3 and TRBJ1-2, with TRBD1 as a possible D gene (6 bases). The V and J ends lost 0 bases and 5 bases respectively, with 22 bases between them. The CDR3 covers 18 residues. Germline CDR1 LGHNA, CDR2 YSLEER. For the CDR3, the DNA is TGCGCCAGCAGCCAAGAGATAGGCAGGGGAACCCCCCTTTATGGCTACACCTTC. Translating it yields CASSQEIGRGTPLYGYTF.

This clone was counted a single time. This chain uses TRBV7-5 with TRBJ2-7; TRBD1, as called in the table, went unchecked against the DNA. TRBV7-5 is an annotated pseudogene. CDR3 length equals 12 residues. CDR3 residues: CARSLRTGEQYF. DNA for the CDR3: TGTGCCAGAAGCCTTAGAACAGGCGAGCAGTACTTC.

The chain uses TRBV11-1 and TRBJ2-1; tentative D call: TRBD2 (6 bases). Germline V gene lookup returns CDR1 SGHAT and CDR2 FQDESV (reference sequence). The CDR3 has 13 residues. The V end lost 5 bases, the J end lost 6 bases, and 11 bases lay between the germline ends. CDR3 protein: CASSPGGSNEQFF. The DNA for the CDR3 is TGTGCCAGCAGCCCCGGAGGGAGCAATGAGCAGTTCTTC.

This clone was seen only once. This chain links TRBV27 with TRBJ2-5; 11 bases are a match to TRBD2. The CDR3 totals 17 residues. V shed 7 bases, J shed 1 base, and the junction held 11 bases outside the gene matches. Germline lookup yields CDR1 MNHEY and CDR2 SMNVEV (reference sequence). CDR3 coding DNA: TGTGCCAGCAAAGTAGGCAGGACTAGCGGGTCCCAAGAGACCCAGTACTTC. Amino acids: CASKVGRTSGSQETQYF.

The chain joins TRBV27 to TRBJ2-2; no definite D call. This CDR3 has 12 amino acids. The V end lost 4 bases, the J end lost 3 bases, and 3 bases lay between the germline ends. Germline-derived CDR1 and CDR2 are MNHEY and SMNVEV (reference sequence). CDR3 bases: TGTGCCAGCAGTTCGGACACCGGGGAGCTGTTTTTT. Encoded protein: CASSSDTGELFF.

This clone was seen only once. CDR3 loop: CASSLSLAGGEQYF. CDR3 DNA: TGTGCCAGCAGCTTAAGTCTAGCGGGGGGCGAGCAGTACTTC. The gene calls are TRBV7-6 and TRBJ2-7, with TRBD2 matching 11 bases. Germline lookup yields CDR1 SGHVS and CDR2 FNYEAQ. This CDR3 is built from 14 residues. V lost 2 bases and J lost 6; bases outside the gene matches: 3.

V and J are TRBV7-8 and TRBJ1-1; no definite D call. The CDR3 has 13 residues. V lost 3 bases and J lost 1, with 6 bases in between. Germline values: CDR1 SGHVS, CDR2 FQNEAQ. CDR3 sequence (DNA): TGTGCCAGCAGCTTCCGACAGAACACTGAAGCTTTCTTT. Its protein is CASSFRQNTEAFF.

The chain couples TRBV7-6 to TRBJ1-3; perhaps TRBD1 as D (6 bases). V lost 5 bases, J lost 3 bases, and 17 bases lay in between. There are 16 residues in the CDR3. From germline, CDR1 is SGHVS and CDR2 FNYEAQ. CDR3 coding DNA: TGTGCCAGCAGCCGTGATCCTAGGACAGTTGGAAACACCATATATTTT. Translation: CASSRDPRTVGNTIYF.

The chain has TRBV7-2 and TRBJ2-3; the D gene is possibly TRBD1 (6 bases). The CDR3 covers 16 residues. Germline-derived CDR1 and CDR2 are SGHTA and FQGNSA. Between the trimmed V and J ends, which lost 3 bases and 1 base, there was a span of 14 bases. CDR3 residues: CASSLGVGAGTDTQYF. CDR3 sequence (DNA): TGTGCCAGCAGCTTGGGCGTGGGGGCGGGCACAGATACGCAGTATTTT.

The chain links TRBV14 to TRBJ2-2, with 11 bases that match TRBD1. The CDR3 sequence is 16 residues long. V lost 0 bases and J lost 6; bases outside the gene matches: 3. Germline values: CDR1 SGHDN, CDR2 FVKESK. The CDR3 here is CASSQEDRGRAGELFF. The CDR3, as DNA: TGTGCCAGCAGCCAAGAGGACAGGGGGCGCGCCGGGGAGCTGTTTTTT.

This chain connects TRBV7-9 to TRBJ2-7, with D uncertain. Germline CDR1 reads SEHNR; CDR2 reads FQNEAQ (reference sequence). Between the trimmed V and J ends, which lost 5 bases and 2 bases, there was a span of 16 bases. The CDR3 runs 15 residues. For the CDR3, the DNA is TGTGCCAGCAGCCTGGATCAGGTACCAACCTACGAGCAGTACTTC. Protein: CASSLDQVPTYEQYF.

The chain has TRBV25-1 and TRBJ1-1; possibly TRBD1 for D (6 bases). V lost 5 bases and J 11 bases, leaving 15 bases between the germline ends. Germline V gives CDR1 MGHDK, CDR2 SYGVNS. This CDR3 is built from 12 residues. CDR3 bases: TGTGCCAGCAGTCGTCCTACAGGGATGGCTTTCTTT. It codes for CASSRPTGMAFF.

This clone showed up just a few times. V usage is TRBV19 and J usage is TRBJ1-1; D call uncertain. V lost 6 bases, J lost 3 bases, and 8 bases lay in between. The CDR3 runs to 12 residues. Germline CDR1 and CDR2: LNHDA and SQIVND (reference sequence). CDR3 nucleotides: TGTGCCAGTAGCAAGCGAGACACTGAAGCTTTCTTT. Translated: CASSKRDTEAFF.

This clone showed up just once. V gene TRBV6-1 combines with J gene TRBJ2-5, with a weak D call TRBD2 (5 bases). Trimming removed 8 bases at V and 5 bases at J, with 12 bases between. Germline CDR1 MNHNS, CDR2 SASEGT. This CDR3 is 12 amino acids long. In DNA form, the CDR3 reads TGTGCCAGCGGGCGGGTTTCTGAGACCCAGTACTTC. It translates to CASGRVSETQYF.